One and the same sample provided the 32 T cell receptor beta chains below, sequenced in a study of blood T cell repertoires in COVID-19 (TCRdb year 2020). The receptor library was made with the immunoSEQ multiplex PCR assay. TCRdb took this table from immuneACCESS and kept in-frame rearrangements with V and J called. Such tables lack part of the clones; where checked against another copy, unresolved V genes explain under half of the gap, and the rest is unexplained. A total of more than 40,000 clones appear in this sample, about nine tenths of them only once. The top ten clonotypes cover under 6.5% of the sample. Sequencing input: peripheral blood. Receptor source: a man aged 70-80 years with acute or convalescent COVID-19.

Here the CDR3 reads CASSQDPSGGSKNIQYF. The CDR3, as DNA: TGCGCCAGCAGCCAAGACCCCTCGGGAGGGTCCAAAAACATTCAGTACTTC. This chain connects TRBV4-1 to TRBJ2-4; 8 bases are shared with TRBD2. Germline CDR1 is MGHRA and CDR2 is YSYEKL. V shed 0 bases, J shed 2 bases, and the junction held 6 bases outside the gene matches. This CDR3 is 17 amino acids long.

The CDR3 spells CASSLAGEVYEQYF. CDR3 DNA sequence: TGTGCCAGCAGCCTAGCGGGGGAGGTCTACGAGCAGTACTTC. The V gene is TRBV5-6, the J gene TRBJ2-7, with TRBD2 matching over 10 bases. The CDR3 is made up of 14 amino acids. The V gene's germline CDR1 is SGHDT and CDR2 YYEEEE. Trimming cost V 4 bases and J 3 bases; bases outside gene matches: 4.

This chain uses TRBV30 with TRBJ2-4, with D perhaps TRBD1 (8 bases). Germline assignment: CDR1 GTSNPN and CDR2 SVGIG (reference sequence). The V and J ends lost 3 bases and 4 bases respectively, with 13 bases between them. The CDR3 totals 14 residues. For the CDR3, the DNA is TGTGCCTGGAGCGGGGGGACAGGAAAAAACATTCAGTACTTC. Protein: CAWSGGTGKNIQYF.

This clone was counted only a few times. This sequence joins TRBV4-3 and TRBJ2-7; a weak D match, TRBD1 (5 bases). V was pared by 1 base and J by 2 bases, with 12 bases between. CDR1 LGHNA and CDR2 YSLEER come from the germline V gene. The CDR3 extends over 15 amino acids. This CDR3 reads CASSQAVTAPYEQYF. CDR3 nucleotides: TGCGCCAGCAGCCAAGCGGTGACAGCGCCCTACGAGCAGTACTTC.

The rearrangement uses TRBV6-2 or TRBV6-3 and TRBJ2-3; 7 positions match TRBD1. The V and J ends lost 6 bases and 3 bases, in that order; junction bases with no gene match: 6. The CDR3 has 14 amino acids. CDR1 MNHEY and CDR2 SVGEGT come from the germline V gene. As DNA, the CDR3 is TGTGCCAGCAGCCTACAGGGGTGGACAGATACGCAGTATTTT. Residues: CASSLQGWTDTQYF.

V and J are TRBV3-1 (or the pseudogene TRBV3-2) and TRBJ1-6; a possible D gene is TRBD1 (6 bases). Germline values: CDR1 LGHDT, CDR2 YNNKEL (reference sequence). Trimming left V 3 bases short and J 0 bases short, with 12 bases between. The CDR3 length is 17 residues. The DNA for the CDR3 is TGTGCCAGCAGCCACCAGGGGCCGAGCTCCTATAATTCACCCCTCCACTTT. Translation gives CASSHQGPSSYNSPLHF.

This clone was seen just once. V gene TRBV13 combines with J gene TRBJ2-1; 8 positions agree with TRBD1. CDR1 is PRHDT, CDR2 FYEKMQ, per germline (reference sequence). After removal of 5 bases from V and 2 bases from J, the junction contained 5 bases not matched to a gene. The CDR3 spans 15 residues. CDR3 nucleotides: TGTGCCAGCAGCGACAGGACAGGGCCCTACAATGAGCAGTTCTTC. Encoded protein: CASSDRTGPYNEQFF.

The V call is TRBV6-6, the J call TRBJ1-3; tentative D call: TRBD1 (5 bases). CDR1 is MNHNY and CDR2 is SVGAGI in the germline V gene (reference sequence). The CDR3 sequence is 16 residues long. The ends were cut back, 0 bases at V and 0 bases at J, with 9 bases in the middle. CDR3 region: CASSYSTGFSGNTIYF. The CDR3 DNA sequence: TGTGCCAGCAGTTACTCCACAGGATTCTCTGGAAACACCATATATTTT.

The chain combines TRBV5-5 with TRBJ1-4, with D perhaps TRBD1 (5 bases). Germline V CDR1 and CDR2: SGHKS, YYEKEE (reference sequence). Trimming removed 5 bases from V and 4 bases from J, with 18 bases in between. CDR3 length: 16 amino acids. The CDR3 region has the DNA TGTGCCAGCAGTTACCAAGGGGCGGCCTATAATGAAAAACTGTTTTTT. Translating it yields CASSYQGAAYNEKLFF.

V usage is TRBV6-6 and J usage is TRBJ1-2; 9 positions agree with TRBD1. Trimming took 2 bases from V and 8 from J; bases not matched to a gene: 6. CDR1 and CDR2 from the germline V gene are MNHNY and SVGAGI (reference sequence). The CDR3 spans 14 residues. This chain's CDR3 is CASSYVRTGEGYTF. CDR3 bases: TGTGCCAGCAGTTACGTTCGGACAGGGGAGGGCTACACCTTC.

CDR3 nucleotide sequence: TGTGCCAGCAGCAAAAGCCAGGGGTATGAGCAGTTCTTC. It codes for CASSKSQGYEQFF. The rearrangement uses TRBV5-4 and TRBJ2-1; possibly TRBD1 for D (6 bases). Between the trimmed V and J ends, which lost 4 bases and 8 bases, there was a span of 13 bases. The CDR3 is 13 residues long. CDR1 is SGHNT, CDR2 YYREEE, per germline (reference sequence).

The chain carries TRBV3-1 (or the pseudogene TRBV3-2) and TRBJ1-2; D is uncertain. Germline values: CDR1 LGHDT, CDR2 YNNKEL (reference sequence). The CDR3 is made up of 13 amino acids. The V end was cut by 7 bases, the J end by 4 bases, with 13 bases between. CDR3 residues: CASNREGLYGYTF. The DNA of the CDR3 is TGTGCCAGCAACCGGGAGGGTCTCTATGGCTACACCTTC.

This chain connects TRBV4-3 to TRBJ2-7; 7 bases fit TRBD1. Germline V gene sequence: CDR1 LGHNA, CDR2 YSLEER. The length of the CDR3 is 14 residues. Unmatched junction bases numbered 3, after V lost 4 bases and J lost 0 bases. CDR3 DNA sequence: TGCGCCAGCAGCCCCGGACAGGCCTCCTACGAGCAGTACTTC. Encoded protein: CASSPGQASYEQYF.

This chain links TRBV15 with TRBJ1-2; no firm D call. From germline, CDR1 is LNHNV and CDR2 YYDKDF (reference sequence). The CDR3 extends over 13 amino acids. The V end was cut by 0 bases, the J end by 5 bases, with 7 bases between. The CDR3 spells CATSRDGRYGYTF. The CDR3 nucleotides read TGTGCCACCAGCAGAGATGGTCGGTATGGCTACACCTTC.

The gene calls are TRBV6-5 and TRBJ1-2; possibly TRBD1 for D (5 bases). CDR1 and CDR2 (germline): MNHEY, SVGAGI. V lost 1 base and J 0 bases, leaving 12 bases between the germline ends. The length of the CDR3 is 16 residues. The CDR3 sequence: CASSYWGGRANYGYTF. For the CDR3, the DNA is TGTGCCAGCAGTTACTGGGGGGGAAGAGCTAACTATGGCTACACCTTC.

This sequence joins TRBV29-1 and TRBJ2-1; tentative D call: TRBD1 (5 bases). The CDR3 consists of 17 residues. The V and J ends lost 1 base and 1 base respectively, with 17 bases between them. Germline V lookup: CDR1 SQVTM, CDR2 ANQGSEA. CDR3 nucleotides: TGCAGCGTTGAAGGGGGCGAGAGGAGACCTTCCTACAATGAGCAGTTCTTC. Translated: CSVEGGERRPSYNEQFF.

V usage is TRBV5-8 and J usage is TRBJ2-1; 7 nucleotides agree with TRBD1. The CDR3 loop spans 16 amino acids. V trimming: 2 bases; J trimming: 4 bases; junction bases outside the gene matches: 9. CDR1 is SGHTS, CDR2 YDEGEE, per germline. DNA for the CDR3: TGTGCCAGCAGCTTAGGGGGCCTCCACACTTACAATGAGCAGTTCTTC. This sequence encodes CASSLGGLHTYNEQFF.

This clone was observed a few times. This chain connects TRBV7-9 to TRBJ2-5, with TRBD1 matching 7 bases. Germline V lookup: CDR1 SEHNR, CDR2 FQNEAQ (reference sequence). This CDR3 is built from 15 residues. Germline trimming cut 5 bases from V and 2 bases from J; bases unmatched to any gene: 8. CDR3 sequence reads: CASSPKQGTQETQYF. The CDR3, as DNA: TGTGCCAGCAGCCCTAAACAGGGGACACAAGAGACCCAGTACTTC.

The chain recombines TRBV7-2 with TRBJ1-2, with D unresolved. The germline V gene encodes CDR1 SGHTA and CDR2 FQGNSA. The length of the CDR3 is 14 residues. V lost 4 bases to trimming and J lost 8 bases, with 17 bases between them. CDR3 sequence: CASSSPAERPGYTF. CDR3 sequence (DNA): TGTGCCAGCAGCTCCCCTGCGGAGAGACCCGGCTACACCTTC.

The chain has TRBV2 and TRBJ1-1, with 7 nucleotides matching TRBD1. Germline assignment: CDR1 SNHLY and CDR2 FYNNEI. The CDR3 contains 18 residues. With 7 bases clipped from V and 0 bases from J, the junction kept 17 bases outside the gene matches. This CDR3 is CASTRRQGATLMNTEAFF. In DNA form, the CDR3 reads TGTGCCAGCACCAGACGACAGGGAGCCACCCTCATGAACACTGAAGCTTTCTTT.

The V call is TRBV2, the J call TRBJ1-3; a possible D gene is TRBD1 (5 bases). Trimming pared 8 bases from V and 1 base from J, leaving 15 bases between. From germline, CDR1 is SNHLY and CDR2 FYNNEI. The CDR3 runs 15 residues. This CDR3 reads CASQQDGASGNTIYF. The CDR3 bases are TGTGCCAGCCAACAGGACGGCGCTTCTGGAAACACCATATATTTT. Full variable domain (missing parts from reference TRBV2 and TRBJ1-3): EPEVTQTPSHQVTQMGQEVILRCVPISNHLYFYWYRQILGQKVEFLVSFYNNEISEKSEIFDDQFSVERPDGSNFTLKIRSTKLEDSAMYFCASQQDGASGNTIYFGEGSWLTVV.

This CDR3 reads CASPTQEGDNEQFF. The CDR3 nucleotides read TGTGCCAGCCCTACTCAAGAGGGAGACAATGAGCAGTTCTTC. The J gene is TRBJ2-1, the V gene TRBV6-5; D is possibly TRBD2 (5 bases). Germline assignment: CDR1 MNHEY and CDR2 SVGAGI. Trimming shortened V by 8 bases and J by 5 bases, and 16 bases separated the two germline ends. CDR3 size: 14 residues.

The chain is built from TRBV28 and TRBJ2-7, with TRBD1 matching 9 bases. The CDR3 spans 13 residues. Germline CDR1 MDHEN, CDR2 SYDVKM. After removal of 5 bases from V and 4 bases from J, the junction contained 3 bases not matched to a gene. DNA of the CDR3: TGTGCCAGCAGTCCGGGACAGGGTTACGAGCAGTACTTC. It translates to CASSPGQGYEQYF.

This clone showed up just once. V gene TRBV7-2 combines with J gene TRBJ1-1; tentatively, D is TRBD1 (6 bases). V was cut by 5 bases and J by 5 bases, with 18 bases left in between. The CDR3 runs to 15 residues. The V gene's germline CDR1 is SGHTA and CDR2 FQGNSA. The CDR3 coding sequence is TGTGCCAGCAGCCCAGAGGGGGGGCGAAGGACTGAAGCTTTCTTT. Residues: CASSPEGGRRTEAFF.

The CDR3 DNA reads as TGTGCCAGCAGATACAGGGGGGGGGACTATGGCTACACCTTC. This encodes CASRYRGGDYGYTF. V gene TRBV27 combines with J gene TRBJ1-2; 8 nucleotides agree with TRBD1. This CDR3 is built from 14 residues. V lost 6 bases and J lost 3; bases outside the gene matches: 6. The germline CDR1 and CDR2 sequences are MNHEY and SMNVEV (reference sequence).

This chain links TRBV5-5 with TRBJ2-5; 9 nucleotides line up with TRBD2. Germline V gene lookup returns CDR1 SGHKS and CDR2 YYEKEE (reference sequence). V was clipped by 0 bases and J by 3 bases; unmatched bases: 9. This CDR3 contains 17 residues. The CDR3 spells CASSLAWGIAGEETQYF. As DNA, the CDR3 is TGTGCCAGCAGCTTGGCCTGGGGGATAGCGGGGGAAGAGACCCAGTACTTC.

This CDR3 reads CASEAVAWGQGVGLFF. The CDR3 nucleotides read TGTGCCAGCGAGGCTGTTGCGTGGGGACAGGGGGTCGGTCTGTTTTTT. The rearrangement joins TRBV2 to TRBJ1-4; 11 bases match TRBD1. Trimming at V came to 8 bases and at J to 14 bases, leaving 19 bases not matched to a gene. The CDR3 consists of 16 residues. The V gene's germline CDR1 is SNHLY and CDR2 FYNNEI.

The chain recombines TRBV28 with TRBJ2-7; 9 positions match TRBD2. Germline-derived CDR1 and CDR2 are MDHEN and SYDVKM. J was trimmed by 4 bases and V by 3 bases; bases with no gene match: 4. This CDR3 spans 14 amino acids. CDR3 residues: CASSLAGGRYEQYF. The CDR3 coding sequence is TGTGCCAGCAGTTTGGCGGGGGGGCGATACGAGCAGTACTTC. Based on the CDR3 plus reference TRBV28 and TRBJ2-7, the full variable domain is DVKVTQSSRYLVKRTGEKVFLECVQDMDHENMFWYRQDPGLGLRLIYFSYDVKMKEKGDIPEGYSVSREKKERFSLILESASTNQTSMYLCASSLAGGRYEQYFGPGTRLTVT.

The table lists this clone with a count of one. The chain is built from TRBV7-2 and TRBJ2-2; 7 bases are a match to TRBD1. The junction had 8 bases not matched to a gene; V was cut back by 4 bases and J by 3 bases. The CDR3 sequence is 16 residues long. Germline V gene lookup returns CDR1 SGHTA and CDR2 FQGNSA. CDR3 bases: TGTGCCAGCAGCTCTTACAGGGGTATGGACACCGGGGAGCTGTTTTTT. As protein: CASSSYRGMDTGELFF.

CDR3 in DNA: TGTGCCAGCACATCCCCCGGGGGGCCCTCGTCTGATACGCAGTATTTT. This gives the protein CASTSPGGPSSDTQYF. The chain is built from TRBV27 and TRBJ2-3; tentatively, D is TRBD2 (7 bases). CDR1 MNHEY and CDR2 SMNVEV come from the germline V gene (reference sequence). V lost 7 bases and J lost 6, with 23 bases in between. This CDR3 has 16 amino acids.

The CDR3 protein is CASSINRVGNQPQHF. The CDR3 coding sequence is TGTGCCAGTAGTATCAACAGGGTTGGGAATCAGCCCCAGCATTTT. The chain combines TRBV19 with TRBJ1-5, with a tentative D call TRBD1 (6 bases). Trimming shortened V by 3 bases and J by 4 bases, and 13 bases separated the two germline ends. From germline, CDR1 is LNHDA and CDR2 SQIVND (reference sequence). This CDR3 is built from 15 residues.

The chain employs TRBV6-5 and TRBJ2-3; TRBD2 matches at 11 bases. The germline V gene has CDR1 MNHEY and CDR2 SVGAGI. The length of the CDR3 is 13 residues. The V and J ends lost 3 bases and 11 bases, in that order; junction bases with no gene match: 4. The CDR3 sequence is CASSYQLAGGQYF. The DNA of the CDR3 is TGTGCCAGCAGTTATCAGCTAGCGGGGGGGCAGTATTTT.